In its sample, the clone carrying this T cell receptor beta chain was seen a few times. Its antigen is still unknown. A sample-barcoded 5' primer and a J-beta primer mix were used in a second PCR of about 7 to 12 cycles. Unique molecular identifiers of 12 random nucleotides labeled each cDNA. The study obtained at least 2.5 million CDR3-containing paired-end reads from every sample. Each CDR3 protein gets one entry after TCRdb re-called the 5' RACE reads with MiXCR. The sample includes 1 million to 1.2 million distinct CDR3 sequences, roughly two fifths seen only once; the top ten take around 13%. This specimen comes from a study of blood T cells in healthy people across ages. Study-wide background: In model experiments, template switching was able to capture about one barcoded beta molecule for every two T cells that were present. Regarding the study as a whole: Age showed a roughly linear inverse relationship with TCR beta diversity per million T cells.

V was clipped by 5 bases and J by 3 bases, with 8 bases between them. There are 13 residues in the CDR3. The sequence came from a man between 18 and 35 years old in good health. Sequencing input: blood. The V gene is TRBV12-3 or TRBV12-4, the J gene TRBJ1-5; D unresolved. The CDR3 DNA reads as TGTGCCAGCAGTGGGGAGAACAATCAGCCCCAGCATTTT. Translating it yields CASSGENNQPQHF.